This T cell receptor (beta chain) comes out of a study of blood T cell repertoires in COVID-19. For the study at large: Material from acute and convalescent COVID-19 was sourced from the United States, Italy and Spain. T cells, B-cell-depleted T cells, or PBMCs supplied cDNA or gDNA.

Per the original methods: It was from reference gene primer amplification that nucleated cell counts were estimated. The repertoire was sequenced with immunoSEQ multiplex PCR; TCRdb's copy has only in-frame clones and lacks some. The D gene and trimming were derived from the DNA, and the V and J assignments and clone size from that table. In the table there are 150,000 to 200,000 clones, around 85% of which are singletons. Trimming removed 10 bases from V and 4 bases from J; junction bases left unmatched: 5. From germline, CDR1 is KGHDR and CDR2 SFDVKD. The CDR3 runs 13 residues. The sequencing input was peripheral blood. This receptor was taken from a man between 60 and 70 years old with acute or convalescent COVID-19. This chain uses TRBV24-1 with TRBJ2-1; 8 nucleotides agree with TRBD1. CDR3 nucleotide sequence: TGTGCCACTACAGGGGGATCGTACAATGAGCAGTTCTTC. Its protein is CATTGGSYNEQFF.